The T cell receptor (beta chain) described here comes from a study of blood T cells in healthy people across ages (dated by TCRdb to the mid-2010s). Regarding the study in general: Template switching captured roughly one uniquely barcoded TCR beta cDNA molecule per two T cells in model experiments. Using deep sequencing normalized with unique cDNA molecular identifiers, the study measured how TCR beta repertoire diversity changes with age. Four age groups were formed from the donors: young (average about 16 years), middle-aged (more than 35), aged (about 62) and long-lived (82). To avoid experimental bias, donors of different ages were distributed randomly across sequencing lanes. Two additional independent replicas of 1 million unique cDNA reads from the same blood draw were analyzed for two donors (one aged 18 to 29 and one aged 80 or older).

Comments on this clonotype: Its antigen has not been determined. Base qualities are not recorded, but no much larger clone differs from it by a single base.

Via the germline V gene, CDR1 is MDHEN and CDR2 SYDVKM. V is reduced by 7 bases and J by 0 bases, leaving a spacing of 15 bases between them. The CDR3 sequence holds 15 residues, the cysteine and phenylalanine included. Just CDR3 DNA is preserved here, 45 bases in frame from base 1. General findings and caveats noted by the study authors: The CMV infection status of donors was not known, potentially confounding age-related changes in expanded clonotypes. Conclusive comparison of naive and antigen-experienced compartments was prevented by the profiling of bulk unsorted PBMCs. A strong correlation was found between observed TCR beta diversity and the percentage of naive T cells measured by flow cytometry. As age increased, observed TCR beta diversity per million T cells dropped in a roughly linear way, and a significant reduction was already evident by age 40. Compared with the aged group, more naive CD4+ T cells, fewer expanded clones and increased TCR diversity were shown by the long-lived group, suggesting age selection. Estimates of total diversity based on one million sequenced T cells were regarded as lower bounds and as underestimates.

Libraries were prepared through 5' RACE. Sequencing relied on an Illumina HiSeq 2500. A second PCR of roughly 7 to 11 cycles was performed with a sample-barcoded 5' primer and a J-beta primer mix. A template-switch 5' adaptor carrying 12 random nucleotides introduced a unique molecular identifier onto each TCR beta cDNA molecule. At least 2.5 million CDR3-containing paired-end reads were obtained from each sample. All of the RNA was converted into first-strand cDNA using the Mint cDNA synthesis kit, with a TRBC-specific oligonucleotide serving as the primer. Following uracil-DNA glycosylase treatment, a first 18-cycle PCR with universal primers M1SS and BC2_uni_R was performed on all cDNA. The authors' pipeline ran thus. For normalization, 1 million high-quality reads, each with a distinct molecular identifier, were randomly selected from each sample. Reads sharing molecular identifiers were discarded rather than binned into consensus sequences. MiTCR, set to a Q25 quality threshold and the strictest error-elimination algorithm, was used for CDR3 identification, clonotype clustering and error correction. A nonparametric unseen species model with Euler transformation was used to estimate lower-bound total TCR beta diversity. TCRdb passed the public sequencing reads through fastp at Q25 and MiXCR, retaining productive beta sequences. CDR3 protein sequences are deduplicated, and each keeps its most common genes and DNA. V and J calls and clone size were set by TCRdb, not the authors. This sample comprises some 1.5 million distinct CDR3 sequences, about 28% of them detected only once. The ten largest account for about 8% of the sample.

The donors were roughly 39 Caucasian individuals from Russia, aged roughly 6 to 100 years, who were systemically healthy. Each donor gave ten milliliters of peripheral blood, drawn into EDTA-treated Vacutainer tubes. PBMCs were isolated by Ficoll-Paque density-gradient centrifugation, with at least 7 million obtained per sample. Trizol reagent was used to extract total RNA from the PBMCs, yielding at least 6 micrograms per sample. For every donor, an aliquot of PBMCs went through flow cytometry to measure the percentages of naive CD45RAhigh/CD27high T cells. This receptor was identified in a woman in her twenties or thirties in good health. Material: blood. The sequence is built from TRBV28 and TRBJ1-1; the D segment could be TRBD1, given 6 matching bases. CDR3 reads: CASTPGGQLNTEAFF. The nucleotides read TGTGCCAGCACCCCGGGGGGGCAGTTGAACACTGAAGCTTTCTTT.